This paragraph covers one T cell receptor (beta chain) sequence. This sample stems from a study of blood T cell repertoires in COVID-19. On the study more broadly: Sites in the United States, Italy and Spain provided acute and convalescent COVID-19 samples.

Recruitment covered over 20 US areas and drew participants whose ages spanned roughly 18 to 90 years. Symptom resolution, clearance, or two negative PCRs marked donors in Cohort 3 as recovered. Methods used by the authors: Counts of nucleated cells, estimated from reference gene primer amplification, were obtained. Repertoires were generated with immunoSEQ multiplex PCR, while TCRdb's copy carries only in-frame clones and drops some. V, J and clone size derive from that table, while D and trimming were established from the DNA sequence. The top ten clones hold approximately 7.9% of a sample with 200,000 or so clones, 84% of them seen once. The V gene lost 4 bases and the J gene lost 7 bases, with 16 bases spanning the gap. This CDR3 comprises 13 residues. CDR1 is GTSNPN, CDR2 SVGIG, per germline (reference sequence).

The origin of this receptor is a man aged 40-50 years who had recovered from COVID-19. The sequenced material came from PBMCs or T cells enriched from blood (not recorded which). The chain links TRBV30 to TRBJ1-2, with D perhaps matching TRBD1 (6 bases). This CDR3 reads CAWTRGQERGYTF. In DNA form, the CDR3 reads TGTGCCTGGACGCGGGGGCAGGAACGTGGCTACACCTTC.